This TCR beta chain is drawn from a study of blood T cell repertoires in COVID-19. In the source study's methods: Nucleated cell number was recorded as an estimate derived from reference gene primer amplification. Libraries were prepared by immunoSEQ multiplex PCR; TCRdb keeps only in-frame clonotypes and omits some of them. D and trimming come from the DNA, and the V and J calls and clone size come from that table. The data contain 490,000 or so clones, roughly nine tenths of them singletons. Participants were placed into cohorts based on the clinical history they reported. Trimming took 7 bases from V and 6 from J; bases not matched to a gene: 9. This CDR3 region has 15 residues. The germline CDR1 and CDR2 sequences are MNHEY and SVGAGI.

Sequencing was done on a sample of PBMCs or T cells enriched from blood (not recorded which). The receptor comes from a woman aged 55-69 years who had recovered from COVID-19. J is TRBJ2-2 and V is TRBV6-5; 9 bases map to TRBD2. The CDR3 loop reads CASTPTGGGAGELFF. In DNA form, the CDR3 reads TGTGCCAGCACCCCCACGGGCGGGGGGGCCGGGGAGCTGTTTTTT.